This T cell receptor beta chain was retrieved from a study of cytomegalovirus exposure and HLA in healthy donors. Study-wide background: Roughly 89 million unique TCR sequences came from HLA-typed donors in an early release.

This CDR3 has 13 amino acids. Trimming took 4 bases from V and 0 from J, leaving 6 bases between them. Looked up from germline, CDR1 is SGHDT and CDR2 is YYEEEE. Researchers ran the PCR with 60 Vbeta and 13 Jbeta primers. Authors' processing steps: A later analysis tallied roughly 77 million unique TCR beta chains, around 11 million of them shared. Libraries were prepared by immunoSEQ multiplex PCR; TCRdb keeps only in-frame clonotypes and omits some of them. V and J calls and clone size come straight from that table; D and trimming were deduced from the DNA. This table holds 130,000 or so clones, 74% found once.

The sequence derives from a man in his forties in good health and CMV-seropositive. The chain joins TRBV5-6 to TRBJ2-3; D gene ambiguous. Sequenced input: PBMCs. The CDR3 protein is CASSQASTDTQYF. In DNA, the CDR3 is TGTGCCAGCAGCCAAGCTAGCACAGATACGCAGTATTTT.